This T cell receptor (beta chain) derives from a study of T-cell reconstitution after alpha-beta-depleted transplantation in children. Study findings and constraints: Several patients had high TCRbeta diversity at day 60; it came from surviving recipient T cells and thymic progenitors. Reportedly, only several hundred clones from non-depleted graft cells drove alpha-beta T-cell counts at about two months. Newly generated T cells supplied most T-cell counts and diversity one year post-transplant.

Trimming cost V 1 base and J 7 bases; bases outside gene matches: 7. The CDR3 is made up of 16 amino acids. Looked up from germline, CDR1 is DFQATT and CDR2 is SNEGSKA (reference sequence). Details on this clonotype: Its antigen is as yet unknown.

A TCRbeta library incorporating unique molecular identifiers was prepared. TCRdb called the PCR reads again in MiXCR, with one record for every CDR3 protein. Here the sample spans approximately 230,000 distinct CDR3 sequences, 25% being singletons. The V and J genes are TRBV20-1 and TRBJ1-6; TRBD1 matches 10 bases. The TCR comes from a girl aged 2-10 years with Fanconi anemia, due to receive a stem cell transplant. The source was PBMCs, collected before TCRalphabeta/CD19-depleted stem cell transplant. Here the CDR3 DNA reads TGCAGTGCTAGAGGACAGGGGGCCCTGACCAATTCACCCCTCCACTTT. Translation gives CSARGQGALTNSPLHF.